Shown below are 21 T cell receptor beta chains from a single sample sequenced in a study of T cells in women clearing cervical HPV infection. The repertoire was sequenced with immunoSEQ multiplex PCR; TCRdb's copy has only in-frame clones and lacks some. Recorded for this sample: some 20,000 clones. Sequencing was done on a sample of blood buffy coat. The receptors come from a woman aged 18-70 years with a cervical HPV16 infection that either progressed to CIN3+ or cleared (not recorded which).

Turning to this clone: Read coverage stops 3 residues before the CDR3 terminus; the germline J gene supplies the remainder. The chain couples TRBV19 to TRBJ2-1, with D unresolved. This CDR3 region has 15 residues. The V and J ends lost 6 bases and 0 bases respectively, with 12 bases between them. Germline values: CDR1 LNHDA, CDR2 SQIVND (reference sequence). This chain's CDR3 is CASSRDISSYNEQFF. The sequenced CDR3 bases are TGTGCCAGTAGCCGCGACATTTCCTCCTACAATGAG.

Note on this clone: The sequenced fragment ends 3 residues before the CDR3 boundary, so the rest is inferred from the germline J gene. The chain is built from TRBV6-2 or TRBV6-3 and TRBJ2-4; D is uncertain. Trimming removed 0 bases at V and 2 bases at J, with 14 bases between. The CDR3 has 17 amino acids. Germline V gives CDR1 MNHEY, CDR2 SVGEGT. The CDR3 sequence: CASSYSISVAPKNIQYF. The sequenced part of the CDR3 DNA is TGTGCCAGCAGTTACTCGATAAGCGTAGCCCCCAAAAACATT.

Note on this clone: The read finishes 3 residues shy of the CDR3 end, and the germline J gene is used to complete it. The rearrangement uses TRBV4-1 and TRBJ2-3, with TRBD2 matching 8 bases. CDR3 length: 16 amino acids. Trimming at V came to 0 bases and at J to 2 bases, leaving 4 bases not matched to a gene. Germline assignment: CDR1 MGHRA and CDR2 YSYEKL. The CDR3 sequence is CASSQELAGTTDTQYF. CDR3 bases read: TGCGCCAGCAGCCAAGAGTTAGCGGGGACCACAGATACG.

The covered CDR3 bases are TGTGCCAGCAGCCTAGCGGGCGGCGAGACC. Translated: CASSLAGGET. The full CDR3 protein reads CASSLAGGETQYF. The rearrangement uses TRBV12-3 or TRBV12-4 and TRBJ2-5; TRBD2 matches at 8 bases. The read stops 3 residues short of the end of the CDR3; the missing end is completed from the germline J gene. The CDR3 is 13 amino acids. V gave up 6 bases and J gave up 5 bases; unmatched junction bases: 5.

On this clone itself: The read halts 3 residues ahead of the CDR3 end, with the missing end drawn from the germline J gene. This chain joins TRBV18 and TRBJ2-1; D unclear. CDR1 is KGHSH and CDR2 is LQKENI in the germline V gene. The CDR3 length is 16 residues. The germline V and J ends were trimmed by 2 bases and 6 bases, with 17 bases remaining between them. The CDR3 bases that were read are TGTGCCAGCTCACCAAGGGTTCCCCCGGTGATCAATGAG. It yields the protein CASSPRVPPVINE. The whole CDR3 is CASSPRVPPVINEQFF.

The DNA read from the CDR3 is TGTGCCTGGGGCGAGGGGGTGAACACTGAA. It yields the protein CAWGEGVNTE. The complete CDR3 protein is CAWGEGVNTEAFF. V gene TRBV30 combines with J gene TRBJ1-1, with D possibly matching TRBD1 (6 bases). The read stops 3 residues short of the end of the CDR3; the missing end is completed from the germline J gene. CDR3 size: 13 residues. The germline CDR1 and CDR2 sequences are GTSNPN and SVGIG (reference sequence). V was cut by 5 bases and J by 0 bases, with 10 bases left in between.

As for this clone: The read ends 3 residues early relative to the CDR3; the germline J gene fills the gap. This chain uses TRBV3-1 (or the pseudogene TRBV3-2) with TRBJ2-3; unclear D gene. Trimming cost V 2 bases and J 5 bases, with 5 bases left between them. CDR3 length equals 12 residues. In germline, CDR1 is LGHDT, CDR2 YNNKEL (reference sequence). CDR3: CASSQSRDTQYF. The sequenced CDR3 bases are TGTGCCAGCAGCCAATCCCGAGATACG.

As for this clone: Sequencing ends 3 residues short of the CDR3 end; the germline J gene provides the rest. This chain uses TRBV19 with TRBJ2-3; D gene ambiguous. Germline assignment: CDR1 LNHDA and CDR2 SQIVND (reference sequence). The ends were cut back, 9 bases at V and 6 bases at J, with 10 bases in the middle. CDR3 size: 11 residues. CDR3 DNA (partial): TGTGCCAGCAAACAGTACGATACG. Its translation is CASKQYDT. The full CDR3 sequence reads CASKQYDTQYF.

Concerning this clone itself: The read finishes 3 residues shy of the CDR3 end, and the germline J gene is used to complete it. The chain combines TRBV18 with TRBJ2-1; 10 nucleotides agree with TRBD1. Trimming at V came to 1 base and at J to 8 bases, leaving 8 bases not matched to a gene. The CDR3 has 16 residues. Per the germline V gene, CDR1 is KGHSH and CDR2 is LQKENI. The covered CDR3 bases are TGTGCCAGCTCACCACAAAGACAGGGGGCGAGGGATGAG. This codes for CASSPQRQGARDE. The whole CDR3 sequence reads CASSPQRQGARDEQFF.

CDR3 protein: CSARRQTTTDTQYF. The sequenced CDR3 bases are TGCAGTGCTAGGCGCCAGACAACCACAGATACG. The chain is built from TRBV20-1 and TRBJ2-3; D is undetermined. Coverage ceases 3 residues before the CDR3 finishes, and the germline J gene fills in the end. The ends were cut back, 3 bases at V and 2 bases at J, with 12 bases in the middle. This CDR3 is built from 14 residues. Germline CDR1 and CDR2: DFQATT and SNEGSKA (reference sequence).

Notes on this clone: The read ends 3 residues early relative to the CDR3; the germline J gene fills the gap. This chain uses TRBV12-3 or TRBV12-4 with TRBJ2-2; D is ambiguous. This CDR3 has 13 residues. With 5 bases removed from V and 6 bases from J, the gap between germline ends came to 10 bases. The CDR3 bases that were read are TGTGCCAGCAGTAGAAGCTCGTCCGGGGAG. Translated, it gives CASSRSSSGE. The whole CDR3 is CASSRSSSGELFF.

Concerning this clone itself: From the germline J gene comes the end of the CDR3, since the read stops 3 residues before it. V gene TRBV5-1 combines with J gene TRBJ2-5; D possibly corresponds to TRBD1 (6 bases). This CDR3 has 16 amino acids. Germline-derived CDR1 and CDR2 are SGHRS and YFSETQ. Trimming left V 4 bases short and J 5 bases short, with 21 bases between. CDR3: CASSTGLGAVDETQYF. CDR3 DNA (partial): TGCGCCAGCAGCACGGGGTTGGGGGCGGTCGATGAGACC.

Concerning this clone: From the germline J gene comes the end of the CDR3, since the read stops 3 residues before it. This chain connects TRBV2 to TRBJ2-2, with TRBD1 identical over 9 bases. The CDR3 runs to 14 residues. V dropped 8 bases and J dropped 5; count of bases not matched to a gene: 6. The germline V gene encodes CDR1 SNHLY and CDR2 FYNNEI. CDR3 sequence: CASLRDRETGELFF. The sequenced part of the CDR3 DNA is TGTGCCAGCCTCCGGGACAGGGAGACCGGGGAG.

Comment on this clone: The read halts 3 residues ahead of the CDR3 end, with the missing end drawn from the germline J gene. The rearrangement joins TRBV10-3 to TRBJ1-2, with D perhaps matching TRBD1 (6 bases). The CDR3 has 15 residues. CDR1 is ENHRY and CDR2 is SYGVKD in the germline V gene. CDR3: CAINKAGGLSYDYTF. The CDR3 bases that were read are TGTGCCATCAATAAAGCGGGGGGCCTATCCTACGAC.

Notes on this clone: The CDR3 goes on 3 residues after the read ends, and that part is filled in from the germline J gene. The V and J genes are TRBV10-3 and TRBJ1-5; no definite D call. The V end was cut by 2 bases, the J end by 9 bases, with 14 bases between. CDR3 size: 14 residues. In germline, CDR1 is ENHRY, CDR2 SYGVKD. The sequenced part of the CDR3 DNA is TGTGCCATCAGTGAGGACGCGGTCTCTCGGCCC. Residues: CAISEDAVSRP. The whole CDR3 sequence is CAISEDAVSRPQHF.

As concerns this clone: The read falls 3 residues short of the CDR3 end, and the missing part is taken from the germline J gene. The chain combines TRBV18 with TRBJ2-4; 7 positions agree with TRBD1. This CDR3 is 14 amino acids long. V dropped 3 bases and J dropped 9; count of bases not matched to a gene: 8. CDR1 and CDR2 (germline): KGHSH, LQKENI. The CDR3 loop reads CASSPGGQVGIQYF. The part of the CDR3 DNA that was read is TGTGCCAGCTCACCGGGTGGACAGGTCGGCATT.

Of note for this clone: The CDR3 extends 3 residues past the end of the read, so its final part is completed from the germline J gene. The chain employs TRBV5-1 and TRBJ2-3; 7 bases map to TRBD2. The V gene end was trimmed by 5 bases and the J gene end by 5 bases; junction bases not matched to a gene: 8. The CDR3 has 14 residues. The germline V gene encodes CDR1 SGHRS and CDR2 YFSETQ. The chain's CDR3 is CASSQGLVRDTQYF. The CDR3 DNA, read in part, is TGCGCCAGCAGTCAAGGACTAGTACGAGATACG.

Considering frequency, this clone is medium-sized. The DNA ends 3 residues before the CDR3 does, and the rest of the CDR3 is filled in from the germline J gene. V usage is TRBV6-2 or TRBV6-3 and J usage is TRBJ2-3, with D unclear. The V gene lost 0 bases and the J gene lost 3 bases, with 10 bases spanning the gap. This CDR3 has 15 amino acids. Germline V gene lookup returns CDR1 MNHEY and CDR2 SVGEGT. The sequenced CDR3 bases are TGTGCCAGCAGTTACTCGGTTCAGGCAACAGATACG. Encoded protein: CASSYSVQATDT. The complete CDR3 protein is CASSYSVQATDTQYF.

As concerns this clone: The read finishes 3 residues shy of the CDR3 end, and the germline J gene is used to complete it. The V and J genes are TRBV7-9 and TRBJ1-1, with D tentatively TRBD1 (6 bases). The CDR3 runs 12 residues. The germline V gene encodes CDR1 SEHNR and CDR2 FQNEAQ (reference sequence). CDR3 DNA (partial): TGTGCCAGCAGCCTTACAGGGAATGAG. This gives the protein CASSLTGNE. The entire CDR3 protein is CASSLTGNEAFF.

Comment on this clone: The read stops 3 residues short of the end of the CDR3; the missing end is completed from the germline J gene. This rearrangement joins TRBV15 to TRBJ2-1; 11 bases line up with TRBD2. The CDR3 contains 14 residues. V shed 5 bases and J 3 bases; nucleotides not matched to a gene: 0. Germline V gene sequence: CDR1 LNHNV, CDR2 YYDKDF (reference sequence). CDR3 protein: CATSGTSGYNEQFF. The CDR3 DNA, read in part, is TGTGCCACCAGCGGGACTAGCGGCTACAATGAG.

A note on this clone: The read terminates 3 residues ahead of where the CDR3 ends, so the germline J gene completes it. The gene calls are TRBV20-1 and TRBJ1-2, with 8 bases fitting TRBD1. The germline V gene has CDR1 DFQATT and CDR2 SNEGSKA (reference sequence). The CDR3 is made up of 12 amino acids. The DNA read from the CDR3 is TGCAGTGCTACCAAGAGGACAGGGAGC. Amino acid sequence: CSATKRTGS. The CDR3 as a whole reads CSATKRTGSYTF.